One sample yielded the 10 T cell receptor beta chains listed below, sequenced in a study of technical replicates of blood from a handful of donors. The protocol was immunoSEQ multiplex PCR, while the TCRdb copy is restricted to in-frame clones and leaves out a portion. Altogether about 79,000 clones are present, around 92% being singletons, with the ten largest covering approximately 0.4%. The specimen was T cells isolated from PBMCs. The receptors were sampled from a human donor in good health. Some clones in this sample may be carry-over from other donors' samples.

The V and J genes are TRBV7-2 and TRBJ2-7; D is perhaps TRBD1 (5 bases). Germline V gene lookup returns CDR1 SGHTA and CDR2 FQGNSA. V was pared by 1 base and J by 2 bases, with 6 bases between. The CDR3 is made up of 13 amino acids. The CDR3 protein is CASSLGRAYEQYF. The CDR3, as DNA: TGTGCCAGCAGCTTAGGCAGGGCCTACGAGCAGTACTTC.

J is TRBJ2-5 and V is TRBV15; 14 nucleotides line up with TRBD2. V lost 3 bases and J lost 3; bases outside the gene matches: 3. Germline V lookup: CDR1 LNHNV, CDR2 YYDKDF (reference sequence). This CDR3 is 16 amino acids long. The CDR3 DNA reads as TGTGCCACCAGCAGCTTGGGACTAGCGGGAGAAGAGACCCAGTACTTC. As protein: CATSSLGLAGEETQYF. The variable domain in full, with the rest retrieved from reference TRBV15 and TRBJ2-5, is DAMVIQNPRYQVTQFGKPVTLSCSQTLNHNVMYWYQQKSSQAPKLLFHYYDKDFNNEADTPDNFQSRRPNTSFCFLDIRSPGLGDTAMYLCATSSLGLAGEETQYFGPGTRLLVL.

V gene TRBV27 combines with J gene TRBJ2-5; unclear D gene. CDR3 length: 13 residues. Germline V gene sequence: CDR1 MNHEY, CDR2 SMNVEV (reference sequence). Trimming removed 4 bases at V and 5 bases at J, with 11 bases between. In DNA, the CDR3 is TGTGCCAGCAGTTCATCAGAGGAGGAGACCCAGTACTTC. As protein: CASSSSEEETQYF.

V and J are TRBV9 and TRBJ1-5; 9 bases are a match to TRBD1. The CDR3 has 15 residues. CDR1 is SGDLS, CDR2 YYNGEE, per germline. The V gene end was trimmed by 1 base and the J gene end by 5 bases; junction bases not matched to a gene: 4. CDR3 in DNA: TGTGCCAGCAGCGTAACAGGGGGCAGGGATCAGCCCCAGCATTTT. The encoded protein is CASSVTGGRDQPQHF.

This chain uses TRBV10-3 with TRBJ2-1; D remains unclear. Germline V CDR1 and CDR2: ENHRY, SYGVKD. This CDR3 spans 11 amino acids. Between the trimmed V and J ends, which lost 2 bases and 7 bases, there was a span of 3 bases. The CDR3 coding sequence is TGTGCCATCAGTGAGCAGAATGAGCAGTTCTTC. As protein: CAISEQNEQFF.

This chain uses TRBV12-2 with TRBJ2-7; TRBD1 is the table's D call and was not checked against the DNA. TRBV12-2 is annotated as a pseudogene. CDR3 length: 17 residues. The CDR3 sequence: CASRPRRRPGISYEQYF. CDR3 coding DNA: TGTGCAAGTCGCCCACGAAGGAGACCAGGGATTTCCTACGAGCAGTACTTC.

This chain connects TRBV19 to TRBJ2-1; D is unresolved. This CDR3 comprises 14 residues. Trimming stripped 3 bases from V and 6 bases from J, with 12 bases between. Germline-derived CDR1 and CDR2 are LNHDA and SQIVND (reference sequence). The chain's CDR3 is CASSMSARGNEQFF. The CDR3 bases are TGTGCCAGTAGTATGTCGGCCAGAGGCAATGAGCAGTTCTTC.

This CDR3 is CASRQKFYSNQPQHF. The DNA for the CDR3 is TGTGCCAGCAGACAGAAATTCTATAGCAATCAGCCCCAGCATTTT. The chain is built from TRBV6-5 and TRBJ1-5; no clear D gene. Germline CDR1 reads MNHEY; CDR2 reads SVGAGI. The V end lost 6 bases, the J end lost 0 bases, and 12 bases lay between the germline ends. This CDR3 has 15 residues.

The chain joins TRBV28 to TRBJ2-7; 11 bases line up with TRBD2. The germline V gene has CDR1 MDHEN and CDR2 SYDVKM. There are 15 residues in the CDR3. V shed 6 bases and J 3 bases; nucleotides not matched to a gene: 7. The CDR3 DNA follows: TGTGCCAGCAGGCCACTAGCGGGAGTAGACTACGAGCAGTACTTC. Translation gives CASRPLAGVDYEQYF.

The chain combines TRBV19 with TRBJ1-5; 7 bases agree with TRBD1. V trimming: 6 bases; J trimming: 4 bases; junction bases outside the gene matches: 6. The CDR3 covers 14 residues. CDR1 is LNHDA, CDR2 SQIVND, per germline (reference sequence). This CDR3 is CASRLEGANQPQHF. CDR3 coding DNA: TGTGCCAGTAGGTTGGAGGGGGCTAATCAGCCCCAGCATTTT.